Listed below are T cell receptor beta chains from one sample, sequenced in a study of OX40 agonist ivuxolimab in advanced cancers. Repertoires were generated with immunoSEQ multiplex PCR, while TCRdb's copy carries only in-frame clones and drops some. The sample shows about 69,000 clones, around nine tenths of them seen only once. The material was CD4+ or CD8+ T cells sorted from blood, obtained in a trial of the OX40 agonist ivuxolimab. These receptors all come from an adult with an advanced solid tumor such as melanoma, head and neck, liver or kidney cancer. Both conserved end residues are part of each CDR3. The order of the fields is V gene, CDR3 protein.

v_call: TRBV7-9
cdr3_aa: CASSPPESGVSSYNEQFF

v_call: TRBV27
cdr3_aa: CASSWGAGYEQYF

v_call: TRBV14
cdr3_aa: CASSQGRQPQHF

v_call: TRBV14
cdr3_aa: CASSQVNTDTQYF

v_call: TRBV9
cdr3_aa: CASSPFDSGGEQFF

v_call: TRBV4-3
cdr3_aa: CASRRHRDSYNEQFF

v_call: TRBV7-9
cdr3_aa: CASILLTGNTEAFF

v_call: TRBV19
cdr3_aa: CASSIEVQIAEAFF

v_call: TRBV5-4
cdr3_aa: CASSLTSGSSYEQYF

v_call: TRBV4-2
cdr3_aa: CASSQYGRVSSYEQYF

v_call: TRBV2
cdr3_aa: CASMGHEQYF

v_call: TRBV15
cdr3_aa: CATSSRTGPSGNTIYF

v_call: TRBV19
cdr3_aa: CASSIQSLEQYF

v_call: TRBV10-3
cdr3_aa: CAISEPQGTEAFF

v_call: TRBV5-4
cdr3_aa: CASSLGRNEQYF

v_call: TRBV5-1
cdr3_aa: CASSLRGSTDEQYF

v_call: TRBV29-1
cdr3_aa: CSVELAGRNLHEQYF

v_call: TRBV29-1
cdr3_aa: CSHSRGDSGRSDLNTGELFF

v_call: TRBV10-2
cdr3_aa: CASSASQPNEQYF

v_call: TRBV27
cdr3_aa: CASRGYAGYNEQFF

v_call: TRBV10-3
cdr3_aa: CAISDRDKKTNYEQYF

v_call: TRBV28
cdr3_aa: CASHSWVVGGLLDEQYF

v_call: TRBV27
cdr3_aa: CASSTGQGNIQYF

v_call: TRBV18
cdr3_aa: CASSPTPNYGYTF

v_call: TRBV27
cdr3_aa: CASSPLYGTKTEAFF

v_call: TRBV7-6
cdr3_aa: CASSTGSGANVLTF